These 10 T cell receptor beta chains came from one sample sequenced in a study of cytomegalovirus exposure and HLA in healthy donors. PCR amplification relied on 60 Vbeta primers (plus 13 Jbeta primers). Sequenced by immunoSEQ multiplex PCR; TCRdb stores in-frame clones only, minus some. The data hold about 120,000 clones, with roughly 87% observed a single time. The sequencing input was PBMCs. The receptors here all came from a woman aged 18-35 years in good health and CMV-seronegative.

The chain joins TRBV7-2 to TRBJ2-7, with D possibly being TRBD1 (6 bases). The CDR3 sequence is 13 residues long. V was shortened by 5 bases and J by 1 base, with 9 bases between the two germline ends. CDR1 SGHTA and CDR2 FQGNSA come from the germline V gene. CDR3: CASSPGQSYEQYF. The DNA for the CDR3 is TGTGCCAGCAGCCCAGGACAGTCCTACGAGCAGTACTTC.

This clone was detected a few times. The chain uses TRBV27 and TRBJ1-2, with 9 bases identical to TRBD1. The CDR3 is made up of 12 amino acids. Germline CDR1 and CDR2: MNHEY and SMNVEV (reference sequence). Trimming at V came to 8 bases and at J to 8 bases, leaving 6 bases not matched to a gene. CDR3 nucleotides: TGTGCCAGCGGGGGACAGGGATCCGGCTACACCTTC. Translating gives CASGGQGSGYTF.

In its sample, this clone was seen a few times. V usage is TRBV2 and J usage is TRBJ2-1; D is possibly TRBD1 (6 bases). From germline, CDR1 is SNHLY and CDR2 FYNNEI. Trimming stripped 5 bases from V and 5 bases from J, with 10 bases between. The CDR3 contains 13 residues. The CDR3: CASSSQGNNEQFF. CDR3 nucleotide sequence: TGTGCCAGCAGTTCCCAGGGGAACAATGAGCAGTTCTTC. Together with reference TRBV2 and TRBJ2-1, the CDR3 gives the full variable domain: EPEVTQTPSHQVTQMGQEVILRCVPISNHLYFYWYRQILGQKVEFLVSFYNNEISEKSEIFDDQFSVERPDGSNFTLKIRSTKLEDSAMYFCASSSQGNNEQFFGPGTRLTVL.

The rearrangement joins TRBV5-1 to TRBJ1-1; a possible D gene is TRBD1 (5 bases). CDR1 SGHRS and CDR2 YFSETQ come from the germline V gene. This CDR3 spans 17 amino acids. The germline V and J ends were trimmed by 0 bases and 1 base, with 16 bases remaining between them. For the CDR3, the DNA is TGCGCCAGCAGCTTGGAGGCAGGGAAAAGAGGGAACACTGAAGCTTTCTTT. It encodes CASSLEAGKRGNTEAFF.

V and J are TRBV10-3 and TRBJ1-1; 7 bases align to TRBD1. J was trimmed by 7 bases and V by 0 bases; bases with no gene match: 2. The germline CDR1 and CDR2 sequences are ENHRY and SYGVKD. The CDR3 loop spans 13 amino acids. CDR3 in amino acids: CAISESGQIEAFF. The CDR3 bases are TGTGCCATCAGTGAGTCGGGACAGATTGAAGCTTTCTTT.

Details on this clone: Germline and junction disagree at one end, which may indicate a read error. The rearrangement joins TRBV7-9 to TRBJ1-3, with D tentatively TRBD1 (6 bases). The CDR3 contains 19 residues. Germline-derived CDR1 and CDR2 are SEHNR and FQNEAQ (reference sequence). CDR3 nucleotide sequence: TGTTCCAGCAGCTTTATCGGCTTAAGGGACACAAACTCTGGAAACACCATATATTTT. Residues: CSSSFIGLRDTNSGNTIYF.

The chain employs TRBV5-4 and TRBJ1-1; tentatively, D is TRBD1 (6 bases). The V and J ends lost 4 bases and 0 bases respectively, with 7 bases between them. The CDR3 runs to 13 residues. Per germline, CDR1 SGHNT and CDR2 YYREEE (reference sequence). The CDR3 protein is CASSNRVNTEAFF. In DNA form, the CDR3 reads TGTGCCAGCAGCAACAGGGTGAACACTGAAGCTTTCTTT.

As to this clone: Other DNA sequences in the sample encode the same CDR3. This chain connects TRBV28 to TRBJ1-2, with a tentative D call TRBD1 (5 bases). Trimming left V 6 bases short and J 5 bases short, with 19 bases between. The CDR3 covers 15 residues. CDR1 is MDHEN, CDR2 SYDVKM, per germline. The CDR3 DNA follows: TGTGCCAGCAGCTCCACCCCGACTCAGGGATATGGCTACACCTTC. It yields the protein CASSSTPTQGYGYTF.

The chain combines TRBV2 with TRBJ2-7; 10 positions agree with TRBD2. The J call may be incorrect, as the DNA end agrees better with TRBJ2-5. Germline loops: CDR1 SNHLY, CDR2 FYNNEI. This CDR3 is built from 16 residues. The CDR3 DNA follows: TGTGCCAGCAGTGAATTAGCGGGAGGCCTACAAGAGACCCAGTACTTC. This encodes CASSELAGGLQETQYF.

V is TRBV4-3 and J is TRBJ1-6; D gene ambiguous. V shed 0 bases and J shed 6 bases, with 12 bases lying between them. CDR1 is LGHNA, CDR2 YSLEER, per germline. The CDR3 is 16 residues long. The CDR3 protein is CASSQDPGSLNSPLHF. The CDR3 region has the DNA TGCGCCAGCAGCCAAGATCCAGGCTCTCTTAATTCACCCCTCCACTTT.